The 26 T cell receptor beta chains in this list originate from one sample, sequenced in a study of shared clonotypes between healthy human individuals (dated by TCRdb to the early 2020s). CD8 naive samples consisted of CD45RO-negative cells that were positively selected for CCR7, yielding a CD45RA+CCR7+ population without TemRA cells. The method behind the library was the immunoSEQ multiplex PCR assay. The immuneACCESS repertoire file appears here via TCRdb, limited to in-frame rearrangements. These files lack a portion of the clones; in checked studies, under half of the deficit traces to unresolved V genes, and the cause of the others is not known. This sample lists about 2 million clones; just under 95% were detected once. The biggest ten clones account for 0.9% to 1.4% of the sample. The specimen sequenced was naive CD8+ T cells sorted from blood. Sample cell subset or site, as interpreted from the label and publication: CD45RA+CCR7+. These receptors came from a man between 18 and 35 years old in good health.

CDR3 amino acids: CASSLGAGGREETQYF. The CDR3 DNA is TGTGCCAGCAGCTTAGGGGCTGGGGGACGGGAAGAGACCCAGTACTTC. The chain combines TRBV7-8 with TRBJ2-5; D is perhaps TRBD1 or TRBD2 (5 bases each). The CDR3 extends over 16 amino acids. The germline gives CDR1 SGHVS, CDR2 FQNEAQ. The V end was cut by 1 base, the J end by 3 bases, with 15 bases between.

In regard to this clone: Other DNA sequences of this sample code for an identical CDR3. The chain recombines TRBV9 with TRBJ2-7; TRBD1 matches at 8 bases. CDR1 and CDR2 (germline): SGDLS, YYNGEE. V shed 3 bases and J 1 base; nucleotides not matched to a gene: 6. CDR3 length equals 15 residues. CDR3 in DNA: TGTGCCAGCAGCGCCGGGACAGGATCTTCCTACGAGCAGTACTTC. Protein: CASSAGTGSSYEQYF.

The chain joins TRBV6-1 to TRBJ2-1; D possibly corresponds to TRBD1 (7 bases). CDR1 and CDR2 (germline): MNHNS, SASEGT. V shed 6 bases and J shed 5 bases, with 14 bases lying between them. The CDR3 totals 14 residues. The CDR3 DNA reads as TGTGCCAGCAGGCCAGGGGGGATAAACAATGAGCAGTTCTTC. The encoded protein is CASRPGGINNEQFF.

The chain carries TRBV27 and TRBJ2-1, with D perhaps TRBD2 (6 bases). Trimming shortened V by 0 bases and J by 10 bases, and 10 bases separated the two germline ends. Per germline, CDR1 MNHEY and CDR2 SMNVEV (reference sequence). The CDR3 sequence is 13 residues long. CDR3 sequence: CASSLSEGDEQFF. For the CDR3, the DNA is TGTGCCAGCAGTTTATCGGAGGGTGACGAGCAGTTCTTC.

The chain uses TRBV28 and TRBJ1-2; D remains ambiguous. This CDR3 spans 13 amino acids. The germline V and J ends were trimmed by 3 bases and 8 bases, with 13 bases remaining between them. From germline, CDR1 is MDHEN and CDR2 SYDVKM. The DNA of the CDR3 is TGTGCCAGCAGTTTCAGCACGGGGAGGGGCTACACCTTC. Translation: CASSFSTGRGYTF.

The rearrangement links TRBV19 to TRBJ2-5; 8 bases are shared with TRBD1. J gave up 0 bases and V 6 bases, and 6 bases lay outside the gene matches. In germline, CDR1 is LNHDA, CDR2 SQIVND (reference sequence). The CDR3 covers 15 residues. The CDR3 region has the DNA TGTGCCAGTAGCCTACAGGGGGAGTACCAAGAGACCCAGTACTTC. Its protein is CASSLQGEYQETQYF.

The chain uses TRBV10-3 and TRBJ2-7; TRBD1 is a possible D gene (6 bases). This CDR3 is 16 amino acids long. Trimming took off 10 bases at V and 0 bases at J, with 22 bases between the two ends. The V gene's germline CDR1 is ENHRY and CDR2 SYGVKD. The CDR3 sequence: CATDRTDETSSYEQYF. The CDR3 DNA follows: TGTGCCACCGACAGGACGGATGAAACTAGCTCCTACGAGCAGTACTTC.

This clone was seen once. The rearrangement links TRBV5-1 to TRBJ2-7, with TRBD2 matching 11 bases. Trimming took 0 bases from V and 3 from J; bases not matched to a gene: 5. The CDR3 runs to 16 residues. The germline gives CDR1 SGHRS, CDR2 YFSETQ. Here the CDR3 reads CASSLGLTSGSYEQYF. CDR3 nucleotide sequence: TGCGCCAGCAGCTTGGGCCTTACTAGCGGGAGCTACGAGCAGTACTTC.

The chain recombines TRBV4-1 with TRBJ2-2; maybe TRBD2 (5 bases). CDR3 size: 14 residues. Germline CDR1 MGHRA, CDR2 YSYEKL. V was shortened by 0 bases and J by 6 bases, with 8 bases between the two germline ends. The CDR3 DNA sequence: TGCGCCAGCAGCCAAGACCCGGGATCCGGGGAGCTGTTTTTT. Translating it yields CASSQDPGSGELFF.

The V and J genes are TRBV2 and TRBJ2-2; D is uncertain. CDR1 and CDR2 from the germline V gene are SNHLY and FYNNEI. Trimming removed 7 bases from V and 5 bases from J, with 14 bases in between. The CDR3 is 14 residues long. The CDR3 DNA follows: TGTGCCAGCACACCACACCTGAATACCGGGGAGCTGTTTTTT. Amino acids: CASTPHLNTGELFF.

As DNA, the CDR3 is TGTGCCAGCCCGACGGGCTTCACCTACGAGCAGTACTTC. This sequence encodes CASPTGFTYEQYF. This sequence joins TRBV6-5 and TRBJ2-7; D is unresolved. The CDR3 extends over 13 amino acids. V lost 8 bases to trimming and J lost 2 bases, with 13 bases between them. Looked up from germline, CDR1 is MNHEY and CDR2 is SVGAGI.

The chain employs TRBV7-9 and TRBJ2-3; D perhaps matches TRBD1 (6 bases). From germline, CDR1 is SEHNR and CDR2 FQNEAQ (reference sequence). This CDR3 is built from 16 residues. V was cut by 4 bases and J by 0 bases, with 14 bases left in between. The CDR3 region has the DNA TGTGCCAGCAGCTCCCCCAGGGGAACTAGCACAGATACGCAGTATTTT. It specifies CASSSPRGTSTDTQYF.

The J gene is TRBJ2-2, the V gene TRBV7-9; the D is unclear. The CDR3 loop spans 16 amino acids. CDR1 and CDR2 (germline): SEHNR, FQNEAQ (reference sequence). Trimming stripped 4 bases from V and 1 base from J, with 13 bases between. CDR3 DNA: TGTGCCAGCAGCTGGATGGGTCAGGTGAACACCGGGGAGCTGTTTTTT. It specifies CASSWMGQVNTGELFF.

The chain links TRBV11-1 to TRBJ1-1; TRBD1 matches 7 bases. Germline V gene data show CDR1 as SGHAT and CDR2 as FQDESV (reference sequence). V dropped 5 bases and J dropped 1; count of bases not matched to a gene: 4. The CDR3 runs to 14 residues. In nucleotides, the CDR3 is TGTGCCAGCAGCCCCCGACAGGGGAACACTGAAGCTTTCTTT. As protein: CASSPRQGNTEAFF.

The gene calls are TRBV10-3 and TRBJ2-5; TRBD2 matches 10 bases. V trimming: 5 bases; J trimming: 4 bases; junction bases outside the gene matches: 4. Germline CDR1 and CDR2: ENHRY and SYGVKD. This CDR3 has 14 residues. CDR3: CAISLAGVVETQYF. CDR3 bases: TGTGCCATCAGTCTAGCGGGAGTCGTAGAGACCCAGTACTTC.

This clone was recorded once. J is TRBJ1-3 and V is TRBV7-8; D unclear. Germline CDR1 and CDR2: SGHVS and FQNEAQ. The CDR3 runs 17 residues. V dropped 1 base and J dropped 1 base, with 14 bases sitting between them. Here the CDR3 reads CASSLVPGTPSGNTIYF. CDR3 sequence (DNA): TGTGCCAGCAGCTTAGTTCCCGGCACCCCATCTGGAAACACCATATATTTT.

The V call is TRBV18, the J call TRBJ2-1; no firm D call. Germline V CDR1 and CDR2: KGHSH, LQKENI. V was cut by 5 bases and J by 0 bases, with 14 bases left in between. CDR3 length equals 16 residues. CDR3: CASSGINPGSYNEQFF. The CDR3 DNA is TGTGCCAGCTCAGGTATTAACCCTGGCTCCTACAATGAGCAGTTCTTC.

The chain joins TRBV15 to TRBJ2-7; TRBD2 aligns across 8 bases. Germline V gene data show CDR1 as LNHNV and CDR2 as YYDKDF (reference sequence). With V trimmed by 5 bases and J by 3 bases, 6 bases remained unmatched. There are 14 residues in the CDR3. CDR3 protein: CATSEGLGGYEQYF. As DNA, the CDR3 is TGTGCCACCAGCGAGGGACTAGGGGGCTACGAGCAGTACTTC.

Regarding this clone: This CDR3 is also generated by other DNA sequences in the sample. The CDR3 nucleotides read TGTGCCAGCAGTTCCCTGAACACCGGGGAGCTGTTTTTT. It yields the protein CASSSLNTGELFF. The chain recombines TRBV27 with TRBJ2-2; no firm D call. Germline loops: CDR1 MNHEY, CDR2 SMNVEV (reference sequence). The CDR3 totals 13 residues. Trimming took 4 bases from V and 1 from J, leaving 4 bases between them.

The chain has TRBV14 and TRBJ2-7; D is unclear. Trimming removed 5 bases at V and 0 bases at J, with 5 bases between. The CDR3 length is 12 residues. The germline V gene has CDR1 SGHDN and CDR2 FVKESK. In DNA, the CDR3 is TGTGCCAGCAGCTGGAGCTCCTACGAGCAGTACTTC. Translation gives CASSWSSYEQYF. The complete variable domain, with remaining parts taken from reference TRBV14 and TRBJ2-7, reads EAGVTQFPSHSVIEKGQTVTLRCDPISGHDNLYWYRRVMGKEIKFLLHFVKESKQDESGMPNNRFLAERTGGTYSTLKVQPAELEDSGVYFCASSWSSYEQYFGPGTRLTVT.

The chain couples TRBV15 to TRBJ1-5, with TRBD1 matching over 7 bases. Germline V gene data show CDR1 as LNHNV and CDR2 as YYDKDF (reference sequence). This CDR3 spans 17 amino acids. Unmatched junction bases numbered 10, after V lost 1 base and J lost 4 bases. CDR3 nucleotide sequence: TGTGCCACCAGCAGAGGGGTAGGGGACAGCGGAAATCAGCCCCAGCATTTT. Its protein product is CATSRGVGDSGNQPQHF.

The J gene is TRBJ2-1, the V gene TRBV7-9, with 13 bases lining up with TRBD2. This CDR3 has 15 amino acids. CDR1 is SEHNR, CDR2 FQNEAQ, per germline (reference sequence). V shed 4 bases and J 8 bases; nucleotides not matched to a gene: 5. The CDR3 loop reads CASSSGLAGVDEQFF. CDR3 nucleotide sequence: TGTGCCAGCAGCTCCGGACTAGCGGGAGTTGATGAGCAGTTCTTC.

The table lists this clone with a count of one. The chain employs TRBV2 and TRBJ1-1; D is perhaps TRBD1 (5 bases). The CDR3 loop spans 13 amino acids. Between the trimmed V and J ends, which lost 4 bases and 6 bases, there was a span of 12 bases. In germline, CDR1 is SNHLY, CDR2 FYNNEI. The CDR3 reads CASSVETASEAFF. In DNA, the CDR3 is TGTGCCAGCAGTGTAGAGACAGCCTCTGAAGCTTTCTTT. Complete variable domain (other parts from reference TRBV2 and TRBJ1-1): EPEVTQTPSHQVTQMGQEVILRCVPISNHLYFYWYRQILGQKVEFLVSFYNNEISEKSEIFDDQFSVERPDGSNFTLKIRSTKLEDSAMYFCASSVETASEAFFGQGTRLTVV.

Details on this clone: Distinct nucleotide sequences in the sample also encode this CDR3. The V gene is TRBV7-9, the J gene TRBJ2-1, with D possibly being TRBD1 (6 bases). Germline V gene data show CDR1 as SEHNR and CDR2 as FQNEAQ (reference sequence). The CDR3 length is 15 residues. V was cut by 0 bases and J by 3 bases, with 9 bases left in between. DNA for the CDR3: TGTGCCAGCAGCTTAGCACAGGGCCGCTACAATGAGCAGTTCTTC. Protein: CASSLAQGRYNEQFF.

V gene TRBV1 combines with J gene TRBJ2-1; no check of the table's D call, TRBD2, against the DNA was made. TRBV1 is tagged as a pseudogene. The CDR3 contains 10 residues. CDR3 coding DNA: TGCACCAGCAGCCAAGACGGGGGGATCTTC. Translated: CTSSQDGGIF.

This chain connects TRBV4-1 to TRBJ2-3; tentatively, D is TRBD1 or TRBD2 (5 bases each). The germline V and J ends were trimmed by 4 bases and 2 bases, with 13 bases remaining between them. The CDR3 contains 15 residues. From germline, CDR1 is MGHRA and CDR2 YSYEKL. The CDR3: CASSPLAGITDTQYF. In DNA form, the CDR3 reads TGCGCCAGCAGCCCCCTAGCAGGGATCACAGATACGCAGTATTTT.